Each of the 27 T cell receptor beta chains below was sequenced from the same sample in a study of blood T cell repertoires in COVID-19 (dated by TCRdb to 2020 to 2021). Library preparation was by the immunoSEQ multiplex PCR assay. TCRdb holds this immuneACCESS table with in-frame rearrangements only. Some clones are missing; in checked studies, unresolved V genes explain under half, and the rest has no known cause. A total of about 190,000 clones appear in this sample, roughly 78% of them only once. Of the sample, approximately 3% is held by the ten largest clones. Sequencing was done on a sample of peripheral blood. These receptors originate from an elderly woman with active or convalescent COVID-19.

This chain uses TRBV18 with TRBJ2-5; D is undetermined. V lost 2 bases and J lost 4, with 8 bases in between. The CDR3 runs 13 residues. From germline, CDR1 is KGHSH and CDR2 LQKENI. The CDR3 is CASSPDSGETQYF. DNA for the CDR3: TGTGCCAGCTCACCAGACTCTGGAGAGACCCAGTACTTC.

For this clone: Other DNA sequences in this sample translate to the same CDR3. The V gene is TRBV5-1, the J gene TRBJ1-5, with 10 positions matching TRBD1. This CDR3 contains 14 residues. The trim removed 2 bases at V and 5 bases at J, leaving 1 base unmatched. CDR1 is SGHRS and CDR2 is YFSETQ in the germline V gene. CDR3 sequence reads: CASSLGTGDQPQHF. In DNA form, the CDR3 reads TGCGCCAGCAGCTTAGGGACAGGGGATCAGCCCCAGCATTTT.

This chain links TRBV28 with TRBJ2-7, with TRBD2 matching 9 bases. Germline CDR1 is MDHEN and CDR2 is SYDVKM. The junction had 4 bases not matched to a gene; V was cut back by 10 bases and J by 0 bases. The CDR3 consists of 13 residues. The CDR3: CAISGGRSYEQYF. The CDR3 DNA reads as TGTGCCATTAGCGGGGGCCGCTCCTACGAGCAGTACTTC. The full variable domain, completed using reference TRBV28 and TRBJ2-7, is DVKVTQSSRYLVKRTGEKVFLECVQDMDHENMFWYRQDPGLGLRLIYFSYDVKMKEKGDIPEGYSVSREKKERFSLILESASTNQTSMYLCAISGGRSYEQYFGPGTRLTVT.

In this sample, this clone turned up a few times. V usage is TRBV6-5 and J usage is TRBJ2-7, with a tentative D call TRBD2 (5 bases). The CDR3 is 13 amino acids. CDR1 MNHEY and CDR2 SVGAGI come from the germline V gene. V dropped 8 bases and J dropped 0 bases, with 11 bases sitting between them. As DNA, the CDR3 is TGTGCCAGCGGAGGACTCGGCTCCTACGAGCAGTACTTC. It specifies CASGGLGSYEQYF.

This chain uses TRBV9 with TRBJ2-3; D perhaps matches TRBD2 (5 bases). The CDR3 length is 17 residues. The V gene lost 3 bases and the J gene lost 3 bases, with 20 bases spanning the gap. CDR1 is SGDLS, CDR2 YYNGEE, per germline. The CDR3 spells CASSGLSGNVGTDTQYF. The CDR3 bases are TGTGCCAGCAGCGGTTTGTCGGGGAACGTTGGGACAGATACGCAGTATTTT.

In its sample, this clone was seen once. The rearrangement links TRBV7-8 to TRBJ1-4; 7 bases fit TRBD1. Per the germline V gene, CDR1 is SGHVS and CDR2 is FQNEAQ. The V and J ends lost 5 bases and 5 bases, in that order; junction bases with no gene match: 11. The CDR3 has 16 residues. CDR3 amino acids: CASSPGWDRPNEKLFF. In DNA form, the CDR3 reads TGTGCCAGCAGCCCTGGATGGGACAGACCGAATGAAAAACTGTTTTTT.

As DNA, the CDR3 is TGTGCCAGCACCCACCCGGTGGGCAATGGCTACACCTTC. Translation gives CASTHPVGNGYTF. The chain has TRBV12-3 or TRBV12-4 and TRBJ1-2; no reliable D call. This CDR3 comprises 13 residues. V was cut by 7 bases and J by 6 bases, with 15 bases left in between.

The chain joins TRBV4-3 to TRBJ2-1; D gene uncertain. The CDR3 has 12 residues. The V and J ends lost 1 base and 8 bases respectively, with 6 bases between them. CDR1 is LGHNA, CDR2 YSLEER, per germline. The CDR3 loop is CASSQGADEQFF. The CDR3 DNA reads TGCGCCAGCAGCCAAGGGGCAGATGAGCAGTTCTTC.

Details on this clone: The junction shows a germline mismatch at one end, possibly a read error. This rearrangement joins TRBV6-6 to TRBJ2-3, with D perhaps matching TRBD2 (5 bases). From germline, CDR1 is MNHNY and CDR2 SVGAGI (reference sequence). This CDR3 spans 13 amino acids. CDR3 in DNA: TGTGCCAGCAGACAAGATGGCCTAGCACACTCGGATTTT. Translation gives CASRQDGLAHSDF.

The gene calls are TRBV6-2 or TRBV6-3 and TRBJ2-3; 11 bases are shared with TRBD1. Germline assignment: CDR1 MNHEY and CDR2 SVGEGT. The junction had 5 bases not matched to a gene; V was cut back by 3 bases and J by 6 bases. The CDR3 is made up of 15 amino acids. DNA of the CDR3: TGTGCCAGCAGTTATTTGGGACAGGGGGAGGATACGCAGTATTTT. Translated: CASSYLGQGEDTQYF.

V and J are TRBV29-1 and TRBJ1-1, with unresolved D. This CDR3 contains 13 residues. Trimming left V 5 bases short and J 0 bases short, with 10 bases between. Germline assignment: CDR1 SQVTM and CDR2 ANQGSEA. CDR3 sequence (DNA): TGCAGCGTTTTCGGGGTCTTGAACACTGAAGCTTTCTTT. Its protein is CSVFGVLNTEAFF.

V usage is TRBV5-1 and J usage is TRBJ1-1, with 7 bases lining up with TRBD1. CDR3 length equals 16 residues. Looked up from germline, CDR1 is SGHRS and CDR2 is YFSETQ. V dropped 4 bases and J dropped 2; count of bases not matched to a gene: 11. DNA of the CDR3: TGCGCCAGCAGCCTAGGGGGGAACAGGGGTAACACTGAAGCTTTCTTT. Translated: CASSLGGNRGNTEAFF.

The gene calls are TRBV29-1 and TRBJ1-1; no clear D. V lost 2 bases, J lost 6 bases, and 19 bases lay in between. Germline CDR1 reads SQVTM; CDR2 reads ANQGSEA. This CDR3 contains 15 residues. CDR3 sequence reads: CSVERTLGSFAEAFF. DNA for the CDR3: TGCAGCGTTGAAAGAACGTTGGGGAGTTTTGCTGAAGCTTTCTTT.

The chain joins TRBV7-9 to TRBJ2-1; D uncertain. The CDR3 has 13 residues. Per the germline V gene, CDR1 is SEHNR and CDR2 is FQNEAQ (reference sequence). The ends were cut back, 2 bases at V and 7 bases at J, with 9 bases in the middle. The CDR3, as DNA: TGTGCCAGCAGCTTATGGGCCGGAAATGAGCAGTTCTTC. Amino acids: CASSLWAGNEQFF.

The CDR3 here is CASSLEGQALYSYNSPLHF. CDR3 bases: TGCGCCAGCAGCTTGGAGGGACAGGCCCTGTACTCCTATAATTCACCCCTCCACTTT. The chain uses TRBV5-1 and TRBJ1-6, with 8 bases identical to TRBD1. J gave up 0 bases and V 0 bases, and 8 bases lay outside the gene matches. Germline V gene sequence: CDR1 SGHRS, CDR2 YFSETQ. The CDR3 is made up of 19 amino acids.

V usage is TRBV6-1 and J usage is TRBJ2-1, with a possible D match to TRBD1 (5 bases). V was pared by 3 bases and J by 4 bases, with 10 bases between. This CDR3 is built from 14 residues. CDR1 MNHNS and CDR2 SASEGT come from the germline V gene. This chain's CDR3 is CASSDGAGYNEQFF. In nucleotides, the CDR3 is TGTGCCAGCAGTGATGGGGCAGGGTACAATGAGCAGTTCTTC.

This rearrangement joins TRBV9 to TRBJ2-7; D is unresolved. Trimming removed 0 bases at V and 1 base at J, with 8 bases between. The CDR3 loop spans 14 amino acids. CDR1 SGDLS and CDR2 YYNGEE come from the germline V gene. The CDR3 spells CASSVDLASYEQYF. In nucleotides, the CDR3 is TGTGCCAGCAGCGTAGATTTAGCTTCCTACGAGCAGTACTTC.

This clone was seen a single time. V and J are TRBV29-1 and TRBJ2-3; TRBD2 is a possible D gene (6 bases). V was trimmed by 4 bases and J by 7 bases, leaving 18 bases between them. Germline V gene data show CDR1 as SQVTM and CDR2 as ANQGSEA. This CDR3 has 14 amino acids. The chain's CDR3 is CSVGTTRDYNTQYF. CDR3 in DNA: TGCAGCGTTGGGACTACCCGTGATTATAATACGCAGTATTTT.

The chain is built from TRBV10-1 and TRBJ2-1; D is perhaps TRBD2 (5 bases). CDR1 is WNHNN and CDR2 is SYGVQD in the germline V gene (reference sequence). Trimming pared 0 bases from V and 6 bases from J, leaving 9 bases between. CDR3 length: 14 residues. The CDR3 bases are TGCGCCAGCAGTGAGTCGCTAGCAATCAATGAGCAGTTCTTC. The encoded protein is CASSESLAINEQFF.

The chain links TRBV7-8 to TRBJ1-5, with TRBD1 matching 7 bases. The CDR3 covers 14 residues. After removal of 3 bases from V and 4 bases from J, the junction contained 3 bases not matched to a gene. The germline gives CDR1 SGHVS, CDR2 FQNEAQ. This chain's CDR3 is CASSLTGINQPQHF. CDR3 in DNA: TGTGCCAGCAGCTTGACAGGGATTAATCAGCCCCAGCATTTT.

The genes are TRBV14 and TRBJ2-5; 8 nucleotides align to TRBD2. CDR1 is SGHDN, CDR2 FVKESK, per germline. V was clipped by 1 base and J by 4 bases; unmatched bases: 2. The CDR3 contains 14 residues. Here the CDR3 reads CASSQVAGRETQYF. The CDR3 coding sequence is TGTGCCAGCAGCCAAGTAGCGGGAAGAGAGACCCAGTACTTC.

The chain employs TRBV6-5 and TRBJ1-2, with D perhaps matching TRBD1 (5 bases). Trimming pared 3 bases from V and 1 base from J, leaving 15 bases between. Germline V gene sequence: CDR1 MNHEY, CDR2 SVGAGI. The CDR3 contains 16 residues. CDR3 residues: CASSYRGARDNYGYTF. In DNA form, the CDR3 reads TGTGCCAGCAGTTATAGGGGCGCCAGGGATAACTATGGCTACACCTTC.

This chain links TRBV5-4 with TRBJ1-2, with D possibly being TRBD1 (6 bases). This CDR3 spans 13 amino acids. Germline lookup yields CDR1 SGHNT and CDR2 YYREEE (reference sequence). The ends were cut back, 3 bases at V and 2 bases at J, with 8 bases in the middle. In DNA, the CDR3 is TGTGCCAGCAGCTATACAGGGAACTATGGCTACACCTTC. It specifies CASSYTGNYGYTF. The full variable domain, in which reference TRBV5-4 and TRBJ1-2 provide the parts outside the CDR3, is ETGVTQSPTHLIKTRGQQVTLRCSSQSGHNTVSWYQQALGQGPQFIFQYYREEENGRGNFPPRFSGLQFPNYSSELNVNALELDDSALYLCASSYTGNYGYTFGSGTRLTVV.

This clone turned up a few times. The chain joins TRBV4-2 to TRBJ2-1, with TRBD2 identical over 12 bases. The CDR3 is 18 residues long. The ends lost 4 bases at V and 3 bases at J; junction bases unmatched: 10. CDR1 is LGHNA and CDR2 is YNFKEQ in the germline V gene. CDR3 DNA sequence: TGTGCCAGCAGCCCTGCACTAGCGGGGGGCCTTTTCTACAATGAGCAGTTCTTC. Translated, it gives CASSPALAGGLFYNEQFF.

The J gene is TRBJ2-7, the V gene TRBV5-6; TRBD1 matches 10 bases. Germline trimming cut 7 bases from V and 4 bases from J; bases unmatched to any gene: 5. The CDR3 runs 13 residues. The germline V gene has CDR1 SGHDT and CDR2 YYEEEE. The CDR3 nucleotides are TGTGCCAGCGTCCGGGACAGGGGATACGAGCAGTACTTC. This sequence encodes CASVRDRGYEQYF.

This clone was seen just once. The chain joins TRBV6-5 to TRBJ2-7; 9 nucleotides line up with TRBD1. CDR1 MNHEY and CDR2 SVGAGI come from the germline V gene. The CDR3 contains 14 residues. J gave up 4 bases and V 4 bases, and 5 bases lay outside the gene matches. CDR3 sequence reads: CASSSDRGLYEQYF. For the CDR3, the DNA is TGTGCCAGCAGTTCGGACAGGGGTTTATACGAGCAGTACTTC.

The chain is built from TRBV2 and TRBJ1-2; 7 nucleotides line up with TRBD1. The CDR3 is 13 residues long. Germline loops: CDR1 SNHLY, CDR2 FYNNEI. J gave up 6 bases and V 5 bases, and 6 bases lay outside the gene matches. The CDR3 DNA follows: TGTGCCAGCAGTTTATACAGGGGCGATGGCTACACCTTC. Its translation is CASSLYRGDGYTF.